What follows are 14 T cell receptor beta chains derived from one specimen sequenced in a study of identical twins. TCRdb analysed the 5' RACE reads with MiXCR anew, one entry per CDR3 protein. Among 450,000 or so distinct CDR3 sequences listed, 12% to 15% were seen once. These sequences were also reported in another study, on yellow fever vaccine responses in identical twins.

The sequenced material came from CD4+ T cells sorted from blood. These receptors originate from a woman between 18 and 29 years old in good health.

The sample holds a few counts of this clonotype. The rearrangement joins TRBV5-1 to TRBJ2-5; D ambiguous. V was shortened by 0 bases and J by 1 base, with 7 bases between the two germline ends. Germline V gene sequence: CDR1 SGHRS, CDR2 YFSETQ. The CDR3 has 14 amino acids. The CDR3 loop is CASSLVTGQETQYF. The CDR3 DNA follows: TGCGCCAGCAGCTTGGTTACGGGCCAAGAGACCCAGTACTTC.

This clonotype was seen only a few times. This CDR3 reads CASSRSGSDTDTQYF. CDR3 in DNA: TGTGCCAGCAGCAGAAGCGGGAGTGACACAGATACGCAGTATTTT. The chain recombines TRBV28 with TRBJ2-3, with 8 bases identical to TRBD2. Germline trimming cut 6 bases from V and 2 bases from J; bases unmatched to any gene: 7. This CDR3 contains 15 residues. Germline lookup yields CDR1 MDHEN and CDR2 SYDVKM.

This clonotype was observed a handful of times. This chain links TRBV6-6 with TRBJ1-1; D remains ambiguous. The germline V gene has CDR1 MNHNY and CDR2 SVGAGI (reference sequence). The CDR3 extends over 12 amino acids. Trimming took off 4 bases at V and 7 bases at J, with 10 bases between the two ends. The CDR3 nucleotides read TGTGCCAGCAGTTTCGACCGTTTTGAAGCTTTCTTT. It codes for CASSFDRFEAFF.

The chain links TRBV20-1 to TRBJ2-2; TRBD2 might be the D (6 bases). The germline V and J ends were trimmed by 1 base and 5 bases, with 8 bases remaining between them. This CDR3 region has 13 residues. Looked up from germline, CDR1 is DFQATT and CDR2 is SNEGSKA (reference sequence). CDR3 residues: CSARGGTTGELFF. CDR3 sequence (DNA): TGCAGTGCTAGAGGCGGGACGACCGGGGAGCTGTTTTTT.

The chain uses TRBV6-1 and TRBJ2-3, with TRBD1 matching 9 bases. Germline trimming cut 5 bases from V and 4 bases from J; bases unmatched to any gene: 10. This CDR3 has 16 residues. The germline V gene encodes CDR1 MNHNS and CDR2 SASEGT. CDR3 nucleotide sequence: TGTGCCAGCAGTCAAACACCGGGACAGGGCCCAGATACGCAGTATTTT. This gives the protein CASSQTPGQGPDTQYF.

This clonotype was picked up a small number of times. The chain couples TRBV27 to TRBJ2-7, with D perhaps matching TRBD2 (6 bases). From germline, CDR1 is MNHEY and CDR2 SMNVEV (reference sequence). The V and J ends lost 6 bases and 3 bases respectively, with 18 bases between them. The CDR3 contains 15 residues. CDR3: CASRPKLAALYEQYF. The CDR3 DNA reads as TGTGCCAGCAGGCCAAAACTAGCCGCCCTCTACGAGCAGTACTTC.

This clonotype was counted only a few times. The chain has TRBV6-5 and TRBJ2-2; maybe TRBD1 (5 bases). V was trimmed by 7 bases and J by 1 base, leaving 10 bases between them. This CDR3 is built from 14 residues. The germline gives CDR1 MNHEY, CDR2 SVGAGI. The CDR3 protein is CASKTGRNTGELFF. The CDR3 nucleotides read TGTGCCAGCAAAACAGGTCGGAACACCGGGGAGCTGTTTTTT.

This clonotype was detected ten times or more. The chain's CDR3 is CASSLPSETQYF. The CDR3 DNA reads TGTGCCAGCAGTTTACCCTCCGAGACCCAGTACTTC. This sequence joins TRBV12-3 or TRBV12-4 and TRBJ2-5; D is undetermined. V was shortened by 2 bases and J by 5 bases, with 6 bases between the two germline ends. The CDR3 length is 12 residues.

This clonotype showed up just a few times. This chain connects TRBV27 to TRBJ2-2; D unclear. CDR1 is MNHEY, CDR2 SMNVEV, per germline (reference sequence). Deletions cut 3 bases from V and 6 bases from J, with 8 bases between. There are 13 residues in the CDR3. CDR3 bases: TGTGCCAGCAGTTTTGTAGCTTCCGGGGAGCTGTTTTTT. Protein sequence: CASSFVASGELFF.

The rearrangement links TRBV5-1 to TRBJ2-1, with D hard to call. The germline V gene encodes CDR1 SGHRS and CDR2 YFSETQ. V lost 0 bases to trimming and J lost 3 bases, with 10 bases between them. This CDR3 is 15 amino acids long. The CDR3: CASSLGATNYNEQFF. DNA of the CDR3: TGCGCCAGCAGCTTGGGCGCGACAAACTACAATGAGCAGTTCTTC. Variable domain in full (rest from reference TRBV5-1 and TRBJ2-1): KAGVTQTPRYLIKTRGQQVTLSCSPISGHRSVSWYQQTPGQGLQFLFEYFSETQRNKGNFPGRFSGRQFSNSRSEMNVSTLELGDSALYLCASSLGATNYNEQFFGPGTRLTVL.

This clonotype showed up just a few times. This chain uses TRBV6-6 with TRBJ2-7; D remains ambiguous. Trimming took 7 bases from V and 2 from J, leaving 12 bases between them. CDR1 MNHNY and CDR2 SVGAGI come from the germline V gene (reference sequence). The CDR3 spans 13 residues. The CDR3 sequence: CASTDSITYEQYF. CDR3 sequence (DNA): TGTGCCAGCACCGACTCGATTACCTACGAGCAGTACTTC.

CDR3 sequence: CASSLVTRGDTQYF. CDR3 nucleotide sequence: TGTGCCAGCAGCTTAGTGACTAGAGGGGATACGCAGTATTTT. The chain couples TRBV11-2 to TRBJ2-3, with TRBD2 as a possible D gene (6 bases). This CDR3 has 14 residues. Trimming took 1 base from V and 6 from J, leaving 11 bases between them. Germline V gene sequence: CDR1 SGHAT, CDR2 FQNNGV.

The genes are TRBV9 and TRBJ2-1, with 7 bases fitting TRBD2. Germline CDR1 and CDR2: SGDLS and YYNGEE. This CDR3 is built from 15 residues. V shed 0 bases and J 4 bases; nucleotides not matched to a gene: 4. The DNA for the CDR3 is TGTGCCAGCAGCGTAGAAGGCGGGGGTTACAATGAGCAGTTCTTC. Translation: CASSVEGGGYNEQFF. Together with reference TRBV9 and TRBJ2-1, the CDR3 gives the full variable domain: DSGVTQTPKHLITATGQRVTLRCSPRSGDLSVYWYQQSLDQGLQFLIQYYNGEERAKGNILERFSAQQFPDLHSELNLSSLELGDSALYFCASSVEGGGYNEQFFGPGTRLTVL.

In this sample, this clonotype turned up once. The chain is built from TRBV12-3 or TRBV12-4 and TRBJ2-5; weak D call: TRBD2 (6 bases). With 1 base removed from V and 5 bases from J, the gap between germline ends came to 14 bases. This CDR3 has 15 residues. CDR3 nucleotides: TGTGCCAGCAGTTTAGGGGGGGTGATATGGGAGACCCAGTACTTC. Protein product: CASSLGGVIWETQYF.